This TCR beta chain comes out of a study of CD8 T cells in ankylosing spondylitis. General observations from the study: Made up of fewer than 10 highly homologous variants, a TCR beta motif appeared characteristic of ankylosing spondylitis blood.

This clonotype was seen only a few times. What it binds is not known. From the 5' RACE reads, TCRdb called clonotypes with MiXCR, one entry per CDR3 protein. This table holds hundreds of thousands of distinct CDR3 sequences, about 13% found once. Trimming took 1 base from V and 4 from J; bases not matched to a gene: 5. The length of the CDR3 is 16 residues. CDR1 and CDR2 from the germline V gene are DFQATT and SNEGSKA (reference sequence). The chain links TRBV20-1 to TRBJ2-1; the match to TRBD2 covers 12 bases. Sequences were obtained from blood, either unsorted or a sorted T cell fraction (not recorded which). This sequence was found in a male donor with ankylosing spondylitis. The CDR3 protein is CSARVRTSGKYNEQFF. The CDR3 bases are TGCAGTGCTAGAGTTCGGACTAGCGGGAAATACAATGAGCAGTTCTTC.